One sample yielded the 7 T cell receptor beta chains listed below, sequenced in a study of blood T cell repertoires in COVID-19. Method: immunoSEQ multiplex PCR; TCRdb's copy keeps in-frame clones and lacks some. This sample carries 40,000 to 50,000 clones, 85% to 90% of them seen once, and the ten largest clones take around 8.3%. The specimen sequenced was peripheral blood. All receptors come from a man aged 25-40 years with active or convalescent COVID-19.

The V call is TRBV3-1 (or the pseudogene TRBV3-2), the J call TRBJ2-3; 13 nucleotides align to TRBD2. Germline-derived CDR1 and CDR2 are LGHDT and YNNKEL (reference sequence). The CDR3 is made up of 17 amino acids. With V trimmed by 1 base and J by 4 bases, 5 bases remained unmatched. DNA for the CDR3: TGTGCCAGCAGCCAAGGAGGACTAGCGGGAGTACCAGATACGCAGTATTTT. Its protein is CASSQGGLAGVPDTQYF.

The chain has TRBV4-3 and TRBJ1-2, with D tentatively TRBD1 (5 bases). Germline V gene lookup returns CDR1 LGHNA and CDR2 YSLEER. The V end was cut by 0 bases, the J end by 4 bases, with 18 bases between. The CDR3 spans 17 residues. CDR3 amino acids: CASSQDYRGEGVYGYTF. The CDR3 nucleotides are TGCGCCAGCAGCCAAGATTATCGGGGGGAGGGAGTCTATGGCTACACCTTC.

The CDR3 region is CASTPLYYGYTF. The DNA of the CDR3 is TGTGCCAGCACTCCTCTTTACTATGGCTACACCTTC. The chain recombines TRBV28 with TRBJ1-2; D unclear. Germline-derived CDR1 and CDR2 are MDHEN and SYDVKM. Trimming stripped 7 bases from V and 3 bases from J, with 9 bases between. This CDR3 spans 12 amino acids.

The gene calls are TRBV5-1 and TRBJ1-1, with no clear D. CDR3 length: 13 residues. The germline gives CDR1 SGHRS, CDR2 YFSETQ. V lost 3 bases and J lost 1, with 7 bases in between. In DNA form, the CDR3 reads TGCGCCAGCAGCTCTAGTGGGAACACTGAAGCTTTCTTT. Translating it yields CASSSSGNTEAFF.

The chain employs TRBV7-9 and TRBJ2-1; 9 bases are shared with TRBD2. V gave up 3 bases and J gave up 6 bases; unmatched junction bases: 6. CDR1 and CDR2 from the germline V gene are SEHNR and FQNEAQ (reference sequence). The CDR3 sequence is 15 residues long. CDR3 protein: CASSFVAGVGNEQFF. CDR3 sequence (DNA): TGTGCCAGCAGCTTTGTAGCGGGAGTCGGCAATGAGCAGTTCTTC.

This chain connects TRBV7-6 to TRBJ2-2; D possibly corresponds to TRBD1 (6 bases). Germline CDR1 and CDR2: SGHVS and FNYEAQ. The CDR3 covers 17 residues. Trimming removed 5 bases at V and 3 bases at J, with 19 bases between. As DNA, the CDR3 is TGTGCCAGCAGCCCCAACCCCACAGGGTCGGACACCGGGGAGCTGTTTTTT. It yields the protein CASSPNPTGSDTGELFF.

The sample holds one count of this clone. This rearrangement joins TRBV27 to TRBJ1-1, with 7 nucleotides matching TRBD1. CDR3 length: 16 residues. V was clipped by 5 bases and J by 5 bases; unmatched bases: 14. Germline V gives CDR1 MNHEY, CDR2 SMNVEV (reference sequence). The CDR3 DNA is TGTGCCAGCAGTCCCCCCCAGACAGGGTCAGGGACTGAAGCTTTCTTT. Its protein is CASSPPQTGSGTEAFF.